A selection of T cell receptor beta chains follows, all from one sample in a study of OX40 agonist ivuxolimab in advanced cancers. Clones were read by immunoSEQ multiplex PCR, and TCRdb kept only the in-frame ones, dropping some. The sample lists around 97,000 clones; approximately 87% were seen once. The material was CD4+ or CD8+ T cells sorted from blood, obtained in a trial of the OX40 agonist ivuxolimab. The receptors stem from an adult with an advanced solid tumor such as melanoma, head and neck, liver or kidney cancer. The CDR3 runs from the conserved cysteine through the conserved F or W. D genes are given only for firm matches. Not all rows give a size; the values are once, few, many and, for expanded clones, a class.

v_gene: TRBV7-3
j_gene: TRBJ2-2
abundance: .
len: 16
d_gene: .
CDR3aa: CASSLMSGVPTGELFF
CDR3nt: TGTGCCAGCAGCTTAATGTCAGGGGTACCCACCGGGGAGCTGTTTTTT

v_gene: TRBV6-4
j_gene: TRBJ2-2
abundance: .
len: 14
d_gene: .
CDR3aa: CASIGGRDTGELFF
CDR3nt: TGTGCCAGCATCGGGGGGCGGGACACCGGGGAGCTGTTTTTT

v_gene: TRBV5-8
j_gene: TRBJ2-1
abundance: .
len: 15
d_gene: .
CDR3aa: CASSLGLSSYNEQFF
CDR3nt: TGTGCCAGCAGCTTGGGCTTGAGCTCCTACAATGAGCAGTTCTTC

v_gene: TRBV7-8
j_gene: TRBJ2-7
abundance: few
len: 13
d_gene: TRBD1
CDR3aa: CASSSDRGSEQYF
CDR3nt: TGTGCCAGCAGCTCGGACAGGGGCAGCGAGCAGTACTTC

v_gene: TRBV5-1
j_gene: TRBJ2-5
abundance: .
len: 15
d_gene: .
CDR3aa: CASSSGVGQLETQYF
CDR3nt: TGCGCCAGCAGCTCAGGGGTTGGACAGTTAGAGACCCAGTACTTC

v_gene: TRBV4-2
j_gene: TRBJ2-1
abundance: .
len: 16
d_gene: .
CDR3aa: CASRIAVKSSYNEQFF
CDR3nt: TGTGCCAGCAGGATAGCGGTTAAAAGCTCCTACAATGAGCAGTTCTTC

v_gene: TRBV4-1
j_gene: TRBJ2-1
abundance: .
len: 16
d_gene: .
CDR3aa: CASSQVSGGGHNEQFF
CDR3nt: TGCGCCAGCAGCCAAGTGTCGGGAGGGGGCCACAATGAGCAGTTCTTC

v_gene: TRBV14
j_gene: TRBJ2-5
abundance: .
len: 17
d_gene: TRBD2
CDR3aa: CASSQAYGTSGRETQYF
CDR3nt: TGTGCCAGCAGCCAAGCCTACGGGACTAGCGGGAGGGAGACCCAGTACTTC

v_gene: TRBV4-1
j_gene: TRBJ1-2
abundance: few
len: 17
d_gene: .
CDR3aa: CASSQSEGTMYNYGYTF
CDR3nt: TGCGCCAGCAGCCAATCTGAGGGGACTATGTACAACTATGGCTACACCTTC

v_gene: TRBV2
j_gene: TRBJ1-5
abundance: once
len: 13
d_gene: .
CDR3aa: CASSAWSEQPQHF
CDR3nt: TGTGCCAGCAGTGCATGGAGCGAACAGCCCCAGCATTTT

v_gene: TRBV18
j_gene: TRBJ2-7
abundance: .
len: 11
d_gene: .
CDR3aa: CASSEGYEQYF
CDR3nt: TGTGCCAGCTCAGAGGGCTACGAGCAGTACTTC

v_gene: TRBV7-8
j_gene: TRBJ1-1
abundance: .
len: 14
d_gene: .
CDR3aa: CASSLARGNTEAFF
CDR3nt: TGTGCCAGCAGCTTAGCGCGGGGGAACACTGAAGCTTTCTTT

v_gene: TRBV10-3
j_gene: TRBJ1-5
abundance: once
len: 13
d_gene: .
CDR3aa: CAISESTDQPQHF
CDR3nt: TGTGCCATCAGTGAGTCGACAGATCAGCCCCAGCATTTT

v_gene: TRBV5-1
j_gene: TRBJ1-1
abundance: .
len: 15
d_gene: .
CDR3aa: CASSLTTGLNTEAFF
CDR3nt: TGCGCCAGCAGCTTGACCACGGGGCTTAACACTGAAGCTTTCTTT

v_gene: TRBV6-5
j_gene: TRBJ2-1
abundance: .
len: 14
d_gene: .
CDR3aa: CASSDSASGNEQFF
CDR3nt: TGTGCCAGCAGTGACTCCGCCTCGGGGAATGAGCAGTTCTTC

v_gene: TRBV14
j_gene: TRBJ1-6
abundance: .
len: 15
d_gene: .
CDR3aa: CASSRESGSNSPLHF
CDR3nt: TGTGCCAGCAGTCGAGAATCCGGGAGTAATTCACCCCTCCACTTT

v_gene: TRBV5-1
j_gene: TRBJ1-1
abundance: .
len: 14
d_gene: .
CDR3aa: CASRFVGLNTEAFF
CDR3nt: TGCGCCAGCAGGTTCGTGGGGTTGAACACTGAAGCTTTCTTT